The rows below give T cell receptor beta chains drawn from one sample of a study of cytomegalovirus exposure and HLA in healthy donors. The protocol was immunoSEQ multiplex PCR, while the TCRdb copy is restricted to in-frame clones and leaves out a portion. The repertoire includes 210,000 or so clones, 87% of them detected once, and 1% to 1.5% sits in the top ten. What was sequenced was PBMCs. These TCRs come from a man aged 25 to 40 in good health and CMV-seronegative. Both conserved end residues are part of each CDR3. D genes are given only for firm matches. Only part of the rows carry a size: once, few, many, or a class if the clone is expanded.

d_call	cdr3_length	v_call	clone_size	j_call	cdr3_nt	cdr3_aa
TRBD2	13	TRBV7-6	.	TRBJ2-4	TGTGCCAGCAGCTTATCTAGCGGAAACATTCAGTACTTC	CASSLSSGNIQYF
.	15	TRBV4-1	few	TRBJ1-2	TGCGCCAGCAGCCAAGATCCCGCCAGGGAGGTGCGTGACACCTTC	CASSQDPAREVRDTF
TRBD2	18	TRBV7-8	.	TRBJ2-1	TGTGCCAGCAGCTTAGTTGGAATGTGGCTAGCGGCTGACAATGAGCAGTTCTTC	CASSLVGMWLAADNEQFF
.	13	TRBV7-8	.	TRBJ1-4	TGTGCCATCAAGACAGGCTCTAATGAAAAACTGTTTTTT	CAIKTGSNEKLFF
.	17	TRBV28	.	TRBJ2-7	TGTGCCAGCAGTTTATCTGGGGGGGGCTGGGGCTCCTACGAGCAGTACTTC	CASSLSGGGWGSYEQYF
TRBD2	15	TRBV5-4	.	TRBJ2-7	TGTGCCAGCAGCTCCAGCGGGGGGTCCGTATACGAGCAGTACTTC	CASSSSGGSVYEQYF
.	15	TRBV5-6	.	TRBJ1-1	TGTGCCAGCAGCTTCCGGGAGGGGCTGAACACTGAAGCTTTCTTT	CASSFREGLNTEAFF
.	13	TRBV7-9	.	TRBJ2-7	TGTGCCAGCAGCTTCCCGGAGCTCTACGAGCAGTACTTC	CASSFPELYEQYF
TRBD1	15	TRBV19	few	TRBJ2-7	TGTGCCAGTAGTATAATTGGGACAGGGCCCAACGAGCAGTACTTC	CASSIIGTGPNEQYF
.	14	TRBV7-2	once	TRBJ2-7	TGTGCCAGCAGCTTAGGAGGACAGTCCTACGAGCAGTACTTC	CASSLGGQSYEQYF
.	14	TRBV6-5	.	TRBJ2-3	TGTGCCAGCAGTTACGGCCAGGTCACAGATACGCAGTATTTT	CASSYGQVTDTQYF
.	12	TRBV6-5	.	TRBJ1-2	TGTGCCAGCAGTAGGGATGGACAGCGCTACACCTTC	CASSRDGQRYTF
.	15	TRBV28	.	TRBJ2-1	TGTGCCAGCAGTCCCATCGTTTTCTATACCAATGAGCAGTTCTTC	CASSPIVFYTNEQFF
TRBD1	17	TRBV13	.	TRBJ1-4	TGTGCCAGCAGCTTGCGGGGACAGGGGGTAACTAATGAAAAACTGTTTTTT	CASSLRGQGVTNEKLFF
.	11	TRBV19	.	TRBJ1-2	TGTGCCAGTAGCTCCGAGCGGGGCTACACCTTC	CASSSERGYTF
.	16	TRBV7-2	once	TRBJ1-3	TGTGCCAGCAGCTTAGCACAGCCGCTCTCTGGAAACACCATATATTTT	CASSLAQPLSGNTIYF
.	12	TRBV7-8	.	TRBJ2-1	TGTGCCAGCAGCTTCGGTCGGGTCGAGCAGTTCTTC	CASSFGRVEQFF
.	17	TRBV28	.	TRBJ1-1	TGTGCCAGCAGTTTGGGGGGAGGGCTGGTGGGGAACACTGAAGCTTTCTTT	CASSLGGGLVGNTEAFF
.	16	TRBV4-3	.	TRBJ1-5	TGCGCCAGCAGCCAAGCTTACCCGCAGGGGCGCCAGCCCCAGCATTTT	CASSQAYPQGRQPQHF
TRBD2	20	TRBV27	.	TRBJ2-5	TGTGCCAGCAGTTTTTTAGCAGGACTAGCGGGATCGGGGAAAGAGGAGACCCAGTACTTC	CASSFLAGLAGSGKEETQYF
.	14	TRBV2	.	TRBJ1-1	TGTGCCAGGGAGACCGGGACAACGAACACTGAAGCTTTCTTT	CARETGTTNTEAFF
TRBD1	15	TRBV6-6	.	TRBJ1-2	TGTGCCAGCAGTTACTCCACCGGGACAGTAAATGGCTACACCTTC	CASSYSTGTVNGYTF
.	14	TRBV6-6	.	TRBJ2-1	TGTGCCAGCAGTTACAGGGGGAACTACAATGAGCAGTTCTTC	CASSYRGNYNEQFF
.	20	TRBV19	few	TRBJ2-5	TGTGCCAGTAGCAAAAATTCATTCCTCCGGTCAGGACACCGCCAAGAGACCCAGTACTTC	CASSKNSFLRSGHRQETQYF
.	12	TRBV10-3	.	TRBJ2-1	TGTGCCATCAGCTTGCAGGGTAATGAGCAGTTCTTC	CAISLQGNEQFF
.	14	TRBV2	.	TRBJ2-2	TGTGCCAGCAAGGAGGGCTGGGGAGCCGGGGAGCTGTTTTTT	CASKEGWGAGELFF
.	13	TRBV5-5	.	TRBJ2-3	TGTGCCAGCAGCGGCGGGACCACAGATACGCAGTATTTT	CASSGGTTDTQYF
TRBD2	11	TRBV29-1	.	TRBJ2-7	TGCAGCGTTGGCGGGGGCTACGAGCAGTACTTC	CSVGGGYEQYF
.	16	TRBV21-1	.	TRBJ1-2	TGTGCCAGCAGACACGGGGGGGCTGGATGGGACTATGGCTACACCTTC	CASRHGGAGWDYGYTF
TRBD2	17	TRBV6-1	.	TRBJ2-3	TGTGCCAGCAGTGATTTGGTAGCGGGAGTAGTGGCAGATACGCAGTATTTT	CASSDLVAGVVADTQYF
TRBD1	15	TRBV27	once	TRBJ2-7	TGTGCCAGCAGTTTTGGGACAGGGCCCTCCTACGAGCAGTACTTC	CASSFGTGPSYEQYF
TRBD1	15	TRBV28	.	TRBJ1-2	TGTGCCAGCAGCCATCCGGGACAGCGGACGGGTGGCTACACCTTC	CASSHPGQRTGGYTF
TRBD2	15	TRBV10-3	.	TRBJ2-7	TGTGCCATCAGATTTGGACTAGCGGGAGACTACGAGCAGTACTTC	CAIRFGLAGDYEQYF
.	13	TRBV15	.	TRBJ2-7	TGTGCCACCAGCAGAGATGTGCAGTACGAGCAGTACTTC	CATSRDVQYEQYF
.	17	TRBV28	.	TRBJ1-1	TGTGCCAGCAGTTTACACACAGGGAGAAGGGTGAACACTGAAGCTTTCTTT	CASSLHTGRRVNTEAFF
TRBD1	18	TRBV27	.	TRBJ1-1	TGTGCCAGCAGTTTGCGGGACAGGGGGTTGATAATGAACACTGAAGCTTTCTTT	CASSLRDRGLIMNTEAFF
TRBD2	16	TRBV4-3	few	TRBJ2-3	TGCGCCAGCAGCCAACAACTAGCGGGGGGCTCAGATACGCAGTATTTT	CASSQQLAGGSDTQYF
.	13	TRBV6-5	.	TRBJ1-1	TGTGCCAGCAAACCAGGCGGGGGCACTGAAGCTTTCTTT	CASKPGGGTEAFF
TRBD1	16	TRBV27	many	TRBJ2-6	TGTGCCAGCAGTCCTACAGGGGCCTCTGGGGCCAACGTCCTGACTTTC	CASSPTGASGANVLTF
TRBD1	15	TRBV6-5	.	TRBJ2-1	TGTGCCAGCAGTTCGGGACAGACCTCCTACAATGAGCAGTTCTTC	CASSSGQTSYNEQFF
.	12	TRBV5-1	once	TRBJ2-7	TGCGCCAGCAGCCGGAGGGGCTACGAGCAGTACTTC	CASSRRGYEQYF
.	13	TRBV27	once	TRBJ1-5	TGTGCCAGCAGTTTAAAGGGGGATCAGCCCCAGCATTTT	CASSLKGDQPQHF
TRBD1	17	TRBV28	.	TRBJ1-2	TGTGCCAGCAGTCCCCCGGGACAGGGGGCCTTTAACTATGGCTACACCTTC	CASSPPGQGAFNYGYTF
.	16	TRBV6-4	.	TRBJ2-1	TGTGCCAGCAGTGACTCTGCTGCAGGGGAGAGCAATGAGCAGTTCTTC	CASSDSAAGESNEQFF
TRBD1	15	TRBV5-4	.	TRBJ2-1	TGTGCCAGCAGCTGGGGGACAGAATATTACAATGAGCAGTTCTTC	CASSWGTEYYNEQFF
TRBD2	15	TRBV27	.	TRBJ2-2	TGTGCCAGCAGGCCCGGGACTAGGGGCACCGGGGAGCTGTTTTTT	CASRPGTRGTGELFF
.	16	TRBV19	.	TRBJ1-1	TGTGCCAGTAGTATCCGGTGGGAGGGCAGGGCCACTGAAGCTTTCTTT	CASSIRWEGRATEAFF
.	14	TRBV15	.	TRBJ2-3	TGTGCCACCGCAAGGGGATTCGGCACAGATACGCAGTATTTT	CATARGFGTDTQYF
TRBD1	14	TRBV11-2	.	TRBJ1-1	TGTGCCAGCAGCTCGACAGGGGGTGTCTCTGAAGCTTTCTTT	CASSSTGGVSEAFF
TRBD2	16	TRBV30	.	TRBJ2-4	TGTGCCTGGAAAGGGACTAGCGGGAGTGACAAAAACAGTCAGTACTTC	CAWKGTSGSDKNSQYF
.	13	TRBV29-1	.	TRBJ2-7	TGCAGCGTTGAAGGGGGGGAGGCCTACGAGCAGTACTTC	CSVEGGEAYEQYF
.	12	TRBV7-8	.	TRBJ2-3	TGTGCCAGCAGCTTATTGGGCGATACGCAGTATTTT	CASSLLGDTQYF
.	14	TRBV27	.	TRBJ1-5	TGTGCCAGCAGTTTAGGGGGGGCCAATCAGCCCCAGCATTTT	CASSLGGANQPQHF
.	15	TRBV6-5	few	TRBJ2-4	TGTGCCAGCAGTAACCGCAGGGGAAAAGGGGACATTCAGTACTTC	CASSNRRGKGDIQYF